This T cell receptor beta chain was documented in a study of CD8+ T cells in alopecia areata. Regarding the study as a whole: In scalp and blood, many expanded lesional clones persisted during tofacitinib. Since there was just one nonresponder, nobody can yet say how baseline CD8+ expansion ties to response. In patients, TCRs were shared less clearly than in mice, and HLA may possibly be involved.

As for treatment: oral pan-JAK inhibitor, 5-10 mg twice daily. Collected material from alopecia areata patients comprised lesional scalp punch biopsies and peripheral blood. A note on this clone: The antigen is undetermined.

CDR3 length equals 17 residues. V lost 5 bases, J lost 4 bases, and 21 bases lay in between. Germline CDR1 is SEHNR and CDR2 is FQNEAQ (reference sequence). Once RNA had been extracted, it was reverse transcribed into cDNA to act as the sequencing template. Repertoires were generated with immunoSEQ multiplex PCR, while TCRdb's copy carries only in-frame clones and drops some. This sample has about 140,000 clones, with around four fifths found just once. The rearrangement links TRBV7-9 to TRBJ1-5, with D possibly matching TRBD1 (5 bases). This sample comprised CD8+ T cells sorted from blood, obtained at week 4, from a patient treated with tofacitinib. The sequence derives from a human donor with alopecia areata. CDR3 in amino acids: CASSRNLGTGRNQPQHF. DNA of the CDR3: TGTGCCAGCAGCCGTAACCTCGGGACGGGACGAAATCAGCCCCAGCATTTT.